These 7 T cell receptor beta chains came from one sample sequenced in a study of regulatory T cells in long-lasting Graves disease. Arm-PCR of CDR3 regions and iRepertoire HTBI primers were the basis on which TCR beta libraries were built. TCRdb fed the multiplex PCR reads into MiXCR, producing one record per CDR3 protein. The table lists a few hundred thousand distinct CDR3 sequences, roughly 23% of them singletons. This sample's time point: persistent/refractory GD, antithyroid drugs over 5 years with positive TRAb. Generation of the TCR library employed RNA extracted from PBMCs. Sequences were derived from peripheral blood mononuclear cells (PBMCs), sampled when the disease was refractory, from a patient treated with antithyroid drugs. The receptors derive from a woman in her 40s with Graves disease.

The rearrangement joins TRBV18 to TRBJ1-4; 7 nucleotides agree with TRBD1. V was clipped by 4 bases and J by 8 bases; unmatched bases: 4. This CDR3 spans 13 amino acids. The germline CDR1 and CDR2 sequences are KGHSH and LQKENI. The CDR3 DNA follows: TGTGCCAGCTCACTAGGACAGGAAGAAAAACTGTTTTTT. This sequence encodes CASSLGQEEKLFF.

This clonotype has more than one count but fewer than ten. V is TRBV27 and J is TRBJ2-7; D unresolved. Deletions cut 2 bases from V and 0 bases from J, with 11 bases between. The CDR3 has 15 amino acids. Per germline, CDR1 MNHEY and CDR2 SMNVEV (reference sequence). The CDR3 bases are TGTGCCAGCAGTTTAGCTCCTGGGGACTCCTACGAGCAGTACTTC. Amino acids: CASSLAPGDSYEQYF.

The chain uses TRBV7-2 and TRBJ2-7; D is ambiguous. Germline CDR1 is SGHTA and CDR2 is FQGNSA. The germline V and J ends were trimmed by 0 bases and 6 bases, with 6 bases remaining between them. CDR3 size: 12 residues. CDR3 in amino acids: CASSLAWSEQYF. In DNA, the CDR3 is TGTGCCAGCAGCTTAGCGTGGTCCGAGCAGTACTTC.

The sample holds many counts of this clonotype. The DNA of the CDR3 is TGTGCCATCAGTGAAGGACAGGGGGGCACCTACGAGCAGTACTTC. It translates to CAISEGQGGTYEQYF. The chain couples TRBV10-3 to TRBJ2-7; TRBD1 matches at 10 bases. V lost 3 bases to trimming and J lost 2 bases; unmatched junction nucleotides: 4. The CDR3 length is 15 residues. Germline V gene lookup returns CDR1 ENHRY and CDR2 SYGVKD.

The rearrangement joins TRBV9 to TRBJ2-7, with D possibly being TRBD1 or TRBD2 (5 bases each). The CDR3 has 16 amino acids. From germline, CDR1 is SGDLS and CDR2 YYNGEE. V shed 0 bases and J shed 3 bases, with 16 bases lying between them. The CDR3 reads CASSVVMRGRNYEQYF. The CDR3 DNA is TGTGCCAGCAGCGTAGTAATGAGGGGAAGGAACTACGAGCAGTACTTC.

This clonotype was detected only a few times. One end of the junction varies from germline; a read error may be responsible. The genes are TRBV18 and TRBJ1-6; 7 nucleotides align to TRBD1. The CDR3 consists of 15 residues. From germline, CDR1 is KGHSH and CDR2 LQKENI. The CDR3 sequence: CASSPRDSLNSPLRF. The CDR3 coding sequence is TGTGCCAGCTCACCCAGGGACAGCCTTAATTCACCCCTCCGCTTT.

This chain connects TRBV9 to TRBJ2-5; 9 bases agree with TRBD1. The CDR3 totals 15 residues. Per the germline V gene, CDR1 is SGDLS and CDR2 is YYNGEE. Trimming removed 5 bases from V and 2 bases from J; junction bases left unmatched: 7. The CDR3 reads CASSEGQGKQETQYF. CDR3 bases: TGTGCCAGCAGTGAGGGACAGGGAAAGCAAGAGACCCAGTACTTC.